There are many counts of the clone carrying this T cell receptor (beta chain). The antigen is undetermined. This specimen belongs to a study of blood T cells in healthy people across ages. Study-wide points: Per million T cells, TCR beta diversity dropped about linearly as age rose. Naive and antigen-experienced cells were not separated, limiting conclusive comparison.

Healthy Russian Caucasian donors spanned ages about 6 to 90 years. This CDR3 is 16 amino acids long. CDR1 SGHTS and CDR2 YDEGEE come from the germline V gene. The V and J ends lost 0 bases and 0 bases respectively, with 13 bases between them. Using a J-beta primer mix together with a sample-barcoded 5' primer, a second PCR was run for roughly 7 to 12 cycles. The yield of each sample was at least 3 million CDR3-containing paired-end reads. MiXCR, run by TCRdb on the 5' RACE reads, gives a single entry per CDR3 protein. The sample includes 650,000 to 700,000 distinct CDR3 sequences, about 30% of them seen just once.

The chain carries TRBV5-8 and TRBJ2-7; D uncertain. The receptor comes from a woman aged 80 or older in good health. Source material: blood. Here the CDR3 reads CASSLGFWQSSYEQYF. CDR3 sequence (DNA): TGTGCCAGCAGCTTGGGGTTCTGGCAGTCCTCCTACGAGCAGTACTTC. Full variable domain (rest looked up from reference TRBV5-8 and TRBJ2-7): EAGVTQSPTHLIKTRGQQATLRCSPISGHTSVYWYQQALGLGLQFLLWYDEGEERNRGNFPPRFSGRQFPNYSSELNVNALELEDSALYLCASSLGFWQSSYEQYFGPGTRLTVT.